Following are 13 T cell receptor beta chains from one sample sequenced in a study of blood T cell repertoires in COVID-19. The repertoire was sequenced with immunoSEQ multiplex PCR; TCRdb's copy has only in-frame clones and lacks some. The repertoire includes around 240,000 clones, approximately 84% of them detected once, and around 1.9% sits in the top ten. Source material: peripheral blood. These receptors were collected from a woman at least 80 years old with acute or convalescent COVID-19.

This clone has more than one count but fewer than ten. This chain connects TRBV5-6 to TRBJ1-4, with unresolved D. The CDR3 contains 17 residues. Trimming removed 4 bases from V and 0 bases from J, with 16 bases in between. From germline, CDR1 is SGHDT and CDR2 YYEEEE. The CDR3 here is CASSQVADRATNEKLFF. CDR3 sequence (DNA): TGTGCCAGCAGCCAGGTAGCGGATCGAGCAACTAATGAAAAACTGTTTTTT.

The genes are TRBV4-1 and TRBJ2-2; D is perhaps TRBD2 (6 bases). Per germline, CDR1 MGHRA and CDR2 YSYEKL. V lost 1 base and J 3 bases, leaving 9 bases between the germline ends. The CDR3 has 15 amino acids. The CDR3 region has the DNA TGCGCCAGCAGCCAAGGGTGGGGGGACACCGGGGAGCTGTTTTTT. Translating gives CASSQGWGDTGELFF.

The gene calls are TRBV6-1 and TRBJ2-7, with 9 nucleotides matching TRBD1. Germline CDR1 reads MNHNS; CDR2 reads SASEGT. V was clipped by 0 bases and J by 3 bases; unmatched bases: 3. The CDR3 spans 15 residues. The CDR3 reads CASSEAGTGSYEQYF. The CDR3 nucleotides are TGTGCCAGCAGTGAAGCAGGGACAGGGAGCTACGAGCAGTACTTC.

The chain joins TRBV28 to TRBJ1-5, with D tentatively TRBD1 (5 bases). Trimming pared 3 bases from V and 3 bases from J, leaving 12 bases between. Germline CDR1 is MDHEN and CDR2 is SYDVKM. There are 15 residues in the CDR3. CDR3 sequence (DNA): TGTGCCAGCAGTTTCCCGGGTGGGGCCAATCAGCCCCAGCATTTT. The encoded protein is CASSFPGGANQPQHF.

CDR3 coding DNA: TGTGCCACCAGTGTAGGTATTAGCGGGAACACCGGGGAGCTGTTTTTT. This gives the protein CATSVGISGNTGELFF. The V gene is TRBV24-1, the J gene TRBJ2-2; maybe TRBD2 (6 bases). CDR1 is KGHDR and CDR2 is SFDVKD in the germline V gene. The CDR3 runs 16 residues. The V gene lost 5 bases and the J gene lost 1 base, with 13 bases spanning the gap.

The rearrangement uses TRBV5-6 and TRBJ2-2; D possibly corresponds to TRBD1 (8 bases). Germline V gives CDR1 SGHDT, CDR2 YYEEEE. The V end was cut by 2 bases, the J end by 3 bases, with 17 bases between. The CDR3 consists of 17 residues. This CDR3 is CASSFYGQGGDTGELFF. The CDR3 nucleotides read TGTGCCAGCAGCTTCTATGGACAGGGAGGGGACACCGGGGAGCTGTTTTTT.

The chain combines TRBV3-1 (or the pseudogene TRBV3-2) with TRBJ2-2; possibly TRBD2 for D (6 bases). In germline, CDR1 is LGHDT, CDR2 YNNKEL (reference sequence). The V and J ends lost 5 bases and 6 bases respectively, with 13 bases between them. The CDR3 extends over 14 amino acids. The CDR3 sequence is CASSSHSGPGELFF. The CDR3 DNA reads TGTGCCAGCAGCTCACATAGCGGCCCCGGGGAGCTGTTTTTT.

The chain uses TRBV19 and TRBJ2-5, with D possibly TRBD2 on 7 matching bases. V was trimmed by 3 bases and J by 3 bases, leaving 17 bases between them. This CDR3 has 16 amino acids. The germline gives CDR1 LNHDA, CDR2 SQIVND (reference sequence). The CDR3: CASSIGGGAGKETQYF. The CDR3 DNA reads as TGTGCCAGTAGTATTGGTGGGGGGGCAGGAAAAGAGACCCAGTACTTC.

This clone was detected once. This chain joins TRBV15 and TRBJ2-5; 7 positions match TRBD1. CDR1 is LNHNV, CDR2 YYDKDF, per germline (reference sequence). This CDR3 spans 15 amino acids. Trimming took 0 bases from V and 6 from J; bases not matched to a gene: 7. The CDR3 DNA is TGTGCCACCAGCAGAGATCGGGTGACAGGGAAGACCCAGTACTTC. The encoded protein is CATSRDRVTGKTQYF.

V gene TRBV5-1 combines with J gene TRBJ2-2; 13 bases agree with TRBD2. This CDR3 contains 19 residues. CDR1 SGHRS and CDR2 YFSETQ come from the germline V gene. The J segment lost 4 bases and the V segment lost 1 base, leaving 10 bases of the junction unmatched. The CDR3 here is CASSLRPRTSGRATGELFF. CDR3 DNA sequence: TGCGCCAGCAGCTTGAGGCCCCGTACTAGCGGGAGGGCCACCGGGGAGCTGTTTTTT.

The V call is TRBV23-1, the J call TRBJ2-5; 10 nucleotides align to TRBD2. TRBV23-1 is placed among ORFs of uncertain function. J gave up 5 bases and V 3 bases, and 15 bases lay outside the gene matches. The CDR3 has 18 amino acids. CDR3 sequence: CASSHPSLLAGVVETQYF. CDR3 bases: TGCGCCAGCAGTCATCCGTCCCTTCTAGCGGGAGTTGTCGAGACCCAGTACTTC.

The V gene is TRBV6-5, the J gene TRBJ1-2; weak D call: TRBD1 (5 bases). CDR1 MNHEY and CDR2 SVGAGI come from the germline V gene. The V end lost 4 bases, the J end lost 3 bases, and 9 bases lay between the germline ends. The CDR3 length is 13 residues. For the CDR3, the DNA is TGTGCCAGCAGTTTGCAGGGTGACTATGGCTACACCTTC. Translating gives CASSLQGDYGYTF.

V usage is TRBV7-9 and J usage is TRBJ2-7; D may be TRBD2 (6 bases). Germline assignment: CDR1 SEHNR and CDR2 FQNEAQ (reference sequence). This CDR3 region has 14 residues. Trimming left V 5 bases short and J 4 bases short, with 15 bases between. The CDR3 DNA reads TGTGCCAGCAGCCTCGGGACTCCTCCTTACGAGCAGTACTTC. Translating gives CASSLGTPPYEQYF.